These 13 T cell receptor beta chains were all obtained from the same sample, sequenced in a study of cytomegalovirus exposure and HLA in healthy donors. The PCR had 60 Vbeta and 13 Jbeta primers. Generated by immunoSEQ multiplex PCR, the TCRdb table keeps only in-frame clones and is missing some. Here the sample spans about 94,000 clones, roughly 77% being singletons. Sequencing used PBMCs. Receptors were obtained from a human donor in good health.

V is TRBV25-1 and J is TRBJ2-1, with 10 bases that match TRBD2. Trimming took 7 bases from V and 6 from J; bases not matched to a gene: 3. The V gene's germline CDR1 is MGHDK and CDR2 SYGVNS. The CDR3 loop spans 13 amino acids. The CDR3 coding sequence is TGTGCCAGCACTGGACTAGCGGCCAATGAGCAGTTCTTC. Its protein is CASTGLAANEQFF.

This chain uses TRBV27 with TRBJ2-2; TRBD2 agrees at 7 bases. In germline, CDR1 is MNHEY, CDR2 SMNVEV (reference sequence). The CDR3 has 19 amino acids. Trimming cost V 6 bases and J 6 bases; bases outside gene matches: 22. CDR3 sequence (DNA): TGTGCCAGCAGCAAAGGTCTGGGGGGGGATAGCAGAGGAGCCGGGGAGCTGTTTTTT. Amino acids: CASSKGLGGDSRGAGELFF.

The rearrangement links TRBV30 to TRBJ1-2, with TRBD1 identical over 8 bases. From germline, CDR1 is GTSNPN and CDR2 SVGIG (reference sequence). This CDR3 has 18 residues. The V segment lost 3 bases and the J segment 1 base; nucleotides outside the gene matches: 16. This CDR3 reads CAWSPPDRGRTVNYGYTF. The CDR3 DNA is TGTGCCTGGAGCCCCCCCGACAGGGGTCGAACCGTTAACTATGGCTACACCTTC.

The CDR3 loop is CASKGVVNDEQYF. In DNA, the CDR3 is TGTGCCAGCAAGGGGGTCGTAAACGACGAGCAGTACTTC. V gene TRBV6-6 combines with J gene TRBJ2-7; D perhaps matches TRBD1 (6 bases). The CDR3 totals 13 residues. Germline values: CDR1 MNHNY, CDR2 SVGAGI (reference sequence). The V and J ends lost 7 bases and 5 bases respectively, with 15 bases between them.

The J gene is TRBJ2-1, the V gene TRBV5-1, with 16 nucleotides matching TRBD2. V shed 4 bases and J 8 bases; nucleotides not matched to a gene: 3. CDR1 and CDR2 (germline): SGHRS, YFSETQ. The CDR3 loop spans 15 amino acids. CDR3 sequence reads: CASSLGTSGGDEQFF. Written as DNA, the CDR3 is TGCGCCAGCAGCCTGGGGACTAGCGGGGGGGATGAGCAGTTCTTC.

The V gene is TRBV19, the J gene TRBJ2-1, with D possibly being TRBD1 (5 bases). V was pared by 6 bases and J by 5 bases, with 11 bases between. The CDR3 contains 13 residues. The germline gives CDR1 LNHDA, CDR2 SQIVND (reference sequence). CDR3 residues: CASSLEGDNEQFF. DNA of the CDR3: TGTGCCAGTAGCCTAGAAGGGGACAATGAGCAGTTCTTC.

The DNA for the CDR3 is TGTGCCAGCAGTGAGGCGTGGGGGGGTAGTACCTACGAGCAGTACTTC. Translation: CASSEAWGGSTYEQYF. The genes are TRBV25-1 and TRBJ2-7; 7 positions agree with TRBD2. CDR1 and CDR2 (germline): MGHDK, SYGVNS. CDR3 length: 16 residues. Trimming removed 3 bases from V and 2 bases from J; junction bases left unmatched: 10.

This clone turned up a few times. The V call is TRBV27, the J call TRBJ1-1; D is uncertain. The V gene's germline CDR1 is MNHEY and CDR2 SMNVEV (reference sequence). The CDR3 covers 13 residues. Trimming pared 4 bases from V and 3 bases from J, leaving 9 bases between. CDR3 sequence (DNA): TGTGCCAGCAGTTCCTCCCGGGACACTGAAGCTTTCTTT. It codes for CASSSSRDTEAFF.

The V and J genes are TRBV7-2 and TRBJ1-1, with D tentatively TRBD1 (5 bases). The CDR3 contains 14 residues. Germline-derived CDR1 and CDR2 are SGHTA and FQGNSA. V lost 2 bases, J lost 1 base, and 8 bases lay in between. Written as DNA, the CDR3 is TGTGCCAGCAGCTTAACGACAGCGAACACTGAAGCTTTCTTT. It encodes CASSLTTANTEAFF.

This sequence joins TRBV29-1 and TRBJ2-4; 11 positions agree with TRBD1. There are 19 residues in the CDR3. From germline, CDR1 is SQVTM and CDR2 ANQGSEA. With 4 bases clipped from V and 0 bases from J, the junction kept 14 bases outside the gene matches. The CDR3 nucleotides are TGCAGCGTTGCCGCTGGACAGGGGGCGACTGGACTAGCCAAAAACATTCAGTACTTC. Protein sequence: CSVAAGQGATGLAKNIQYF.

This chain connects TRBV7-3 to TRBJ2-2; D remains ambiguous. In germline, CDR1 is SGHTA, CDR2 FQGTGA. Trimming took off 4 bases at V and 3 bases at J, with 6 bases between the two ends. This CDR3 has 13 residues. CDR3 protein: CASSSRDTGELFF. Written as DNA, the CDR3 is TGTGCCAGCAGCTCCCGGGACACCGGGGAGCTGTTTTTT. The full variable domain, rest sourced from reference TRBV7-3 and TRBJ2-2, is GAGVSQTPSNKVTEKGKYVELRCDPISGHTALYWYRQSLGQGPEFLIYFQGTGAADDSGLPNDRFFAVRPEGSVSTLKIQRTERGDSAVYLCASSSRDTGELFFGEGSRLTVL.

The chain combines TRBV6-6 with TRBJ1-6; no firm D call. The CDR3 sequence is 12 residues long. Germline assignment: CDR1 MNHNY and CDR2 SVGAGI (reference sequence). Trimming pared 2 bases from V and 7 bases from J, leaving 3 bases between. The CDR3, as DNA: TGTGCCAGCAGTTACGAGAATTCACCCCTCCACTTT. Translated: CASSYENSPLHF.

The chain combines TRBV5-4 with TRBJ2-1; possible D gene TRBD2, 6 bases. The CDR3 loop spans 17 amino acids. Germline loops: CDR1 SGHNT, CDR2 YYREEE (reference sequence). Trimming stripped 6 bases from V and 1 base from J, with 20 bases between. Here the CDR3 DNA reads TGTGCCAGCACCGACACTGATGGGACTGGGTCCTACAATGAGCAGTTCTTC. Translation gives CASTDTDGTGSYNEQFF.